A single sample gave rise to the 10 T cell receptor beta chains below, sequenced in a study of T cells in Graves' hyperthyroidism and ophthalmopathy. TCR beta CDR3 region amplification was performed from RNA transcripts. The HTBI primer set drove a first-round RT-PCR of the TCR CDR3. In TCRdb, the multiplex PCR reads were re-called with MiXCR into one record per CDR3 protein. The sample has about 480,000 distinct CDR3 sequences; roughly an eighth are singletons. Sequencing input: blood. These TCRs come from a woman aged 18-30 years with Graves' hyperthyroidism.

This clonotype was recorded at least ten times. V and J are TRBV30 and TRBJ1-1; D gene unclear. The CDR3 contains 13 residues. V was shortened by 4 bases and J by 6 bases, with 15 bases between the two germline ends. Germline V gives CDR1 GTSNPN, CDR2 SVGIG (reference sequence). In nucleotides, the CDR3 is TGTGCCTGGAAGATTGACCTAAACGCTGAAGCTTTCTTT. This codes for CAWKIDLNAEAFF.

The CDR3 DNA sequence: TGTGCCAGTAGTACCCCCTCAGTTCTGGGGGCCAACGTCCTGACTTTC. Translation: CASSTPSVLGANVLTF. The gene calls are TRBV19 and TRBJ2-6, with D unclear. Looked up from germline, CDR1 is LNHDA and CDR2 is SQIVND (reference sequence). CDR3 length equals 16 residues. Trimming took off 4 bases at V and 4 bases at J, with 14 bases between the two ends.

This clonotype has at least ten counts. This chain links TRBV2 with TRBJ2-7; tentatively, D is TRBD2 (5 bases). The CDR3 length is 17 residues. V was cut by 8 bases and J by 6 bases, with 29 bases left in between. Germline V gives CDR1 SNHLY, CDR2 FYNNEI. CDR3 protein: CASSGIPPTVSFGEQYV. Here the CDR3 DNA reads TGTGCCAGCTCCGGGATCCCCCCCACGGTTTCGTTTGGCGAGCAGTACGTC.

The rearrangement joins TRBV7-3 to TRBJ2-7; TRBD1 matches 7 bases. The V segment lost 1 base and the J segment 7 bases; nucleotides outside the gene matches: 4. Germline V gene lookup returns CDR1 SGHTA and CDR2 FQGTGA. CDR3 length: 13 amino acids. CDR3 sequence (DNA): TGTGCCAGCAGCTTAATGGAACAGGGGGAGCAGTACTTC. This translates into CASSLMEQGEQYF.

The chain is built from TRBV4-1 and TRBJ2-7, with 8 bases aligning to TRBD2. This CDR3 is 17 amino acids long. The V segment lost 1 base and the J segment 3 bases; nucleotides outside the gene matches: 11. CDR1 is MGHRA, CDR2 YSYEKL, per germline. The CDR3 region has the DNA TGCGCCAGCAGCCAAGCCCCCCCTAGCGGGTTAGTCTACGAGCAGTACTTC. As protein: CASSQAPPSGLVYEQYF.

The sample holds many counts of this clonotype. The CDR3 spells CASTRTSNTGELFF. DNA for the CDR3: TGTGCCAGCACCCGGACTAGTAACACCGGGGAGCTGTTTTTT. The chain combines TRBV9 with TRBJ2-2; 7 bases line up with TRBD2. The V gene's germline CDR1 is SGDLS and CDR2 YYNGEE. The CDR3 spans 14 residues. V was clipped by 6 bases and J by 2 bases; unmatched bases: 4.

CDR3 region: CASSSASGRAIDEQFF. The CDR3 DNA is TGTGCCAGCAGCAGCGCTAGCGGGAGGGCCATCGATGAGCAGTTCTTC. The chain carries TRBV3-1 and TRBJ2-1; 12 bases are a match to TRBD2. The CDR3 is made up of 16 amino acids. V trimming: 5 bases; J trimming: 8 bases; junction bases outside the gene matches: 10. Germline V gene lookup returns CDR1 LGHDT and CDR2 YNNKEL (reference sequence).

This clonotype was found many times. V gene TRBV12-3 or TRBV12-4 combines with J gene TRBJ1-1; 7 bases match TRBD1. The CDR3 sequence is 14 residues long. V dropped 1 base and J dropped 8; count of bases not matched to a gene: 7. The CDR3: CASSLDYRGWEAFF. In DNA form, the CDR3 reads TGTGCCAGCAGTTTAGATTACAGGGGATGGGAAGCTTTCTTT.

The V call is TRBV4-1, the J call TRBJ2-1; D is possibly TRBD2 (6 bases). This CDR3 has 14 amino acids. V gave up 4 bases and J gave up 9 bases, with 16 bases separating them. Germline V gives CDR1 MGHRA, CDR2 YSYEKL. The CDR3 DNA is TGCGCCAGCAGCCCATTCAGGCGGGAACCTGAGCAGTTCTTC. Protein: CASSPFRREPEQFF.

CDR3 protein: CASLGAGGNSPLHF. The CDR3 region has the DNA TGTGCCAGCCTTGGGGCGGGTGGTAATTCACCCCTCCACTTT. The rearrangement uses TRBV27 and TRBJ1-6; D perhaps matches TRBD1 (5 bases). This CDR3 contains 14 residues. Trimming left V 8 bases short and J 6 bases short, with 14 bases between. Germline assignment: CDR1 MNHEY and CDR2 SMNVEV (reference sequence).